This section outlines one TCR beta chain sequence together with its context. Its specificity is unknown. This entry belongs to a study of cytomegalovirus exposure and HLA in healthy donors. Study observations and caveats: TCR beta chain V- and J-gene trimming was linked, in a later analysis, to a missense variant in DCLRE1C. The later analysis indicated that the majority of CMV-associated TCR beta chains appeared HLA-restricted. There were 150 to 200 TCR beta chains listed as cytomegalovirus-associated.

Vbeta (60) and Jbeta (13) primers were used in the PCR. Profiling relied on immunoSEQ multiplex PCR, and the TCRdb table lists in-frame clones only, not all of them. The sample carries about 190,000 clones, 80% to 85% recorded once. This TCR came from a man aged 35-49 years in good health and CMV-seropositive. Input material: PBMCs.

CDR3 sequence reads: CASSSTAAEQYF. DNA for the CDR3: TGTGCCAGCAGCTCGACAGCAGCAGAGCAGTACTTC. The chain carries TRBV5-4 and TRBJ2-7; tentatively, D is TRBD1 (5 bases). The germline V and J ends were trimmed by 3 bases and 7 bases, with 11 bases remaining between them. Germline CDR1 SGHNT, CDR2 YYREEE (reference sequence). The CDR3 runs to 12 residues.